The 5 T cell receptor beta chains presented below share a single source sample, sequenced in a study of blood T cell repertoires in COVID-19. Assay used: immunoSEQ multiplex PCR; TCRdb lists only in-frame clones, some missing. The profile shows around 300,000 clones, over 75% of them singletons. Sample: peripheral blood. These receptors were obtained from a woman aged 30 to 39 with COVID-19, enrolled during active disease.

This clone appeared a few times. The chain is built from TRBV7-8 and TRBJ2-3; tentatively, D is TRBD2 (6 bases). V dropped 5 bases and J dropped 0 bases, with 9 bases sitting between them. The CDR3 sequence is 14 residues long. The germline V gene encodes CDR1 SGHVS and CDR2 FQNEAQ. CDR3 in amino acids: CASSRLESTDTQYF. CDR3 DNA sequence: TGTGCCAGCAGCCGACTAGAGAGCACAGATACGCAGTATTTT.

The V gene is TRBV5-1, the J gene TRBJ2-5; 7 bases agree with TRBD1. Unmatched junction bases numbered 4, after V lost 2 bases and J lost 3 bases. Germline CDR1 is SGHRS and CDR2 is YFSETQ. CDR3 length equals 14 residues. CDR3 in amino acids: CASSLDRVKETQYF. The CDR3 bases are TGCGCCAGCAGCTTAGACAGGGTGAAAGAGACCCAGTACTTC.

The chain is built from TRBV19 and TRBJ1-2, with a tentative D call TRBD1 (6 bases). Germline assignment: CDR1 LNHDA and CDR2 SQIVND (reference sequence). This CDR3 region has 14 residues. Trimming shortened V by 3 bases and J by 3 bases, and 11 bases separated the two germline ends. The CDR3 here is CASSILGADYGYTF. The CDR3 DNA reads as TGTGCCAGTAGTATTCTGGGGGCAGACTATGGCTACACCTTC.

Of note for this clone: One junction end does not reproduce the germline sequence, and a read error may be involved. The genes are TRBV7-7 and TRBJ2-5; 11 positions match TRBD1. Germline V gives CDR1 SSHAT, CDR2 FNYEAQ (reference sequence). This CDR3 has 16 residues. The CDR3 sequence is CASSLGSGQGAKTQYF. CDR3 sequence (DNA): TGTGCTAGCAGCTTAGGATCAGGACAGGGGGCAAAGACCCAGTACTTC.

The rearrangement links TRBV7-2 to TRBJ1-2, with D unclear. Germline CDR1 reads SGHTA; CDR2 reads FQGNSA. The CDR3 sequence is 11 residues long. V lost 5 bases to trimming and J lost 5 bases, with 6 bases between them. CDR3 residues: CASSPVYGYTF. CDR3 nucleotides: TGTGCCAGCAGCCCAGTTTATGGCTACACCTTC.